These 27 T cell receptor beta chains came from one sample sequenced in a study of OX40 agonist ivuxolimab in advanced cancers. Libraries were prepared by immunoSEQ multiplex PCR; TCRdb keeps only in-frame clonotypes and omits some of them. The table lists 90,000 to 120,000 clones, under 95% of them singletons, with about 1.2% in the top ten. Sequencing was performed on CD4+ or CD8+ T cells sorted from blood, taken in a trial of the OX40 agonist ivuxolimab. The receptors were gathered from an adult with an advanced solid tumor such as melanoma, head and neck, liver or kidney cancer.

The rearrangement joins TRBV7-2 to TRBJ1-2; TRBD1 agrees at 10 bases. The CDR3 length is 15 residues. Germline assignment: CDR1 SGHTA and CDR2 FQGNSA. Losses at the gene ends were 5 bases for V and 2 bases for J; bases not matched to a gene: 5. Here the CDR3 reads CASSPGQGPNYGYTF. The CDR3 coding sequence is TGTGCCAGCAGCCCGGGACAGGGGCCCAACTATGGCTACACCTTC.

The CDR3, as DNA: TGTGCCAGCACCATTAGCGGGAGTACCTACGAGCAGTACTTC. Translation: CASTISGSTYEQYF. This sequence joins TRBV6-1 and TRBJ2-7, with TRBD2 matching 9 bases. Germline lookup yields CDR1 MNHNS and CDR2 SASEGT. This CDR3 spans 14 amino acids. The ends lost 7 bases at V and 2 bases at J; junction bases unmatched: 6.

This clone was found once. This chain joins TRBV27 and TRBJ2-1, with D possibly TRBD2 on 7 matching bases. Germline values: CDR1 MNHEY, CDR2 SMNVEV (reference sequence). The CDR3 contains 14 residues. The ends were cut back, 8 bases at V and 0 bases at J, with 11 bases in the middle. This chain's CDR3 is CASGRGSSYNEQFF. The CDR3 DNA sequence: TGTGCCAGCGGGAGGGGGAGCTCCTACAATGAGCAGTTCTTC.

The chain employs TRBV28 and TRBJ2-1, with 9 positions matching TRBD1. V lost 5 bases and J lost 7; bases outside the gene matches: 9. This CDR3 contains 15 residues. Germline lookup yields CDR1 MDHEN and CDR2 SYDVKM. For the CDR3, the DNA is TGTGCCAGCAGTGTAACAGGGGGCGCGAGGAATGAGCAGTTCTTC. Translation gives CASSVTGGARNEQFF.

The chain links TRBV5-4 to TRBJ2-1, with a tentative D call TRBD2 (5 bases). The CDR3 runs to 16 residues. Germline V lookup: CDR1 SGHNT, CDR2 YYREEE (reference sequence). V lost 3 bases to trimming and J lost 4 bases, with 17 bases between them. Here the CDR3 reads CASSSLLGAVYNEQFF. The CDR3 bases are TGTGCCAGCAGCTCCCTGCTTGGAGCGGTTTACAATGAGCAGTTCTTC.

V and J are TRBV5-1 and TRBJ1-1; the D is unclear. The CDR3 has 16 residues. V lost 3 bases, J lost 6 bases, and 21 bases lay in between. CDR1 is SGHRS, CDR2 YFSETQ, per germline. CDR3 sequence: CASSWALAGDIAEAFF. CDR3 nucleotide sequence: TGCGCCAGCAGCTGGGCGCTTGCCGGGGATATCGCTGAAGCTTTCTTT.

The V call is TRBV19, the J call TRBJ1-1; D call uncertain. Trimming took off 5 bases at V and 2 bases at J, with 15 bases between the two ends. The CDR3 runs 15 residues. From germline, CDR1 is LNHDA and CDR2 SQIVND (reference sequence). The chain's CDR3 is CASSPPLAHNTEAFF. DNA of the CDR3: TGTGCCAGTAGTCCCCCCTTGGCCCATAACACTGAAGCTTTCTTT.

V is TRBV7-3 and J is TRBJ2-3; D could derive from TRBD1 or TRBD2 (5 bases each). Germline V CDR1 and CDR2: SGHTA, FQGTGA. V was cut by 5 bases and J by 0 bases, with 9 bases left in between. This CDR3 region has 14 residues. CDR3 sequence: CASSRGPSTDTQYF. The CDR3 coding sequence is TGTGCCAGCAGCAGGGGACCTAGCACAGATACGCAGTATTTT.

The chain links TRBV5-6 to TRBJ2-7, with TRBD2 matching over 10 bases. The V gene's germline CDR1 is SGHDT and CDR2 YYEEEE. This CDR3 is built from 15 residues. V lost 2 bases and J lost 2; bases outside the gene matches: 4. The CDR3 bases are TGTGCCAGCAGCTTTACAGGACTAGCGGCCTACGAGCAGTACTTC. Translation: CASSFTGLAAYEQYF.

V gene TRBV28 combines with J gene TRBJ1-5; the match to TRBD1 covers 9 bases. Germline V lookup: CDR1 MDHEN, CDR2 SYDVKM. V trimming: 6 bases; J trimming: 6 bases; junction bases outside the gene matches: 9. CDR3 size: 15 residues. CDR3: CASSQNTGGTQPQHF. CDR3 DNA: TGTGCCAGCAGCCAAAATACAGGGGGCACTCAGCCCCAGCATTTT. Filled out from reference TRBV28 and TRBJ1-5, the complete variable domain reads DVKVTQSSRYLVKRTGEKVFLECVQDMDHENMFWYRQDPGLGLRLIYFSYDVKMKEKGDIPEGYSVSREKKERFSLILESASTNQTSMYLCASSQNTGGTQPQHFGDGTRLSIL.

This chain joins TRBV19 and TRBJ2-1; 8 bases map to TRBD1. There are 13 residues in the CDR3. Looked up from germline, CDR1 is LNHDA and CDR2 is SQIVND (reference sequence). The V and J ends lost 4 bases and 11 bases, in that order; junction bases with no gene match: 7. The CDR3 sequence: CASSTSPGGQQFF. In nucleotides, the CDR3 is TGTGCCAGTAGTACGTCCCCAGGGGGCCAGCAGTTCTTC.

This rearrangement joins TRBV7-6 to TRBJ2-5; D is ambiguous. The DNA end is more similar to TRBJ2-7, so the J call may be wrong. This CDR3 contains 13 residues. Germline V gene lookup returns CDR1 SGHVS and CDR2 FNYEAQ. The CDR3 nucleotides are TGTGCCAGCAGCTTAGGCCCCGTGGACGAGCAGTACTTC. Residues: CASSLGPVDEQYF.

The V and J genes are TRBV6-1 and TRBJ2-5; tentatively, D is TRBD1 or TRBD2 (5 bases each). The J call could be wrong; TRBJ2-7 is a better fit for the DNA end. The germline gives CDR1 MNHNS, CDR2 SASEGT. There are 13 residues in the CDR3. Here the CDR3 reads CASPRDDFYEQYF. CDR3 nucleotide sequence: TGTGCCAGCCCCCGGGACGACTTCTACGAGCAGTACTTC.

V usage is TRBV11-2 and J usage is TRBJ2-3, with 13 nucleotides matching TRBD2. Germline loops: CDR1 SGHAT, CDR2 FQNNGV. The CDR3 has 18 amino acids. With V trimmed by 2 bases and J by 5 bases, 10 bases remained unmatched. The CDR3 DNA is TGTGCCAGCAGCTTAATGCCGGGACTAGCGGGATCGAAAGATACGCAGTATTTT. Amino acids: CASSLMPGLAGSKDTQYF.

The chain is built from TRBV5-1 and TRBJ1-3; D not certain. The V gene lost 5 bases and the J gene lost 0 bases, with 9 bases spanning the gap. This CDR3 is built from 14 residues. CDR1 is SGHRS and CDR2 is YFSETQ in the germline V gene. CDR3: CASRLTLSGNTIYF. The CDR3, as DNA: TGCGCCAGCAGATTGACCCTCTCTGGAAACACCATATATTTT.

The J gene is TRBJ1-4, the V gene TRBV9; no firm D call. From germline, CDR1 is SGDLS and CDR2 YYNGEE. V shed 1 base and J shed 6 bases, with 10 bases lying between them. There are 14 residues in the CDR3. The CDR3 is CASSVRQTDEKLFF. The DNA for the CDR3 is TGTGCCAGCAGCGTACGACAAACGGATGAAAAACTGTTTTTT. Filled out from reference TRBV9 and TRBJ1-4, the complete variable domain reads DSGVTQTPKHLITATGQRVTLRCSPRSGDLSVYWYQQSLDQGLQFLIQYYNGEERAKGNILERFSAQQFPDLHSELNLSSLELGDSALYFCASSVRQTDEKLFFGSGTQLSVL.

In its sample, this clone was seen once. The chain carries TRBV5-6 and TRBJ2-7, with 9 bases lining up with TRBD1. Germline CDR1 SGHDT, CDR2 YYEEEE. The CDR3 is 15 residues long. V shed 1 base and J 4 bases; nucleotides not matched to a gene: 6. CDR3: CASSLIPGQGYEQYF. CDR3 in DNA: TGTGCCAGCAGCTTGATTCCGGGACAGGGTTACGAGCAGTACTTC.

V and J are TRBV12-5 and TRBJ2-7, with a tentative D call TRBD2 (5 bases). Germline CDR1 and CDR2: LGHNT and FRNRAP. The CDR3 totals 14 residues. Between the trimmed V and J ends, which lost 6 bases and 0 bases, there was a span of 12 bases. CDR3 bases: TGTGCTAGTGGCCCTACCGGGAACTCCTACGAGCAGTACTTC. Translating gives CASGPTGNSYEQYF.

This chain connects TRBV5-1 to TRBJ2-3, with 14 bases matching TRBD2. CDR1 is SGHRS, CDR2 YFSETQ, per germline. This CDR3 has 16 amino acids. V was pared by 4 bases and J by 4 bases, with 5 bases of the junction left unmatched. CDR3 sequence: CASSIGTSGGPDTQYF. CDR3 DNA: TGCGCCAGCAGCATCGGGACTAGCGGGGGACCAGATACGCAGTATTTT. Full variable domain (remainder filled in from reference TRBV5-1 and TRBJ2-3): KAGVTQTPRYLIKTRGQQVTLSCSPISGHRSVSWYQQTPGQGLQFLFEYFSETQRNKGNFPGRFSGRQFSNSRSEMNVSTLELGDSALYLCASSIGTSGGPDTQYFGPGTRLTVL.

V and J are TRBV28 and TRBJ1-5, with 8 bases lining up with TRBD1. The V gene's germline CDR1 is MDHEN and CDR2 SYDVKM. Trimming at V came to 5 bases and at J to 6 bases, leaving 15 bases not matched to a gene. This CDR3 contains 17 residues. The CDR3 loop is CASSPLGRTGFGQPQHF. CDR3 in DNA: TGTGCCAGCAGTCCCCTCGGGCGGACAGGGTTCGGTCAGCCCCAGCATTTT.

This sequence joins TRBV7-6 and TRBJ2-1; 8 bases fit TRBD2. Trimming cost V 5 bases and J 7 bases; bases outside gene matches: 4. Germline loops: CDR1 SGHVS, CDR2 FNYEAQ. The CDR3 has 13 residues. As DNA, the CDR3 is TGTGCCAGCAGCCGAACGGGGGGGAATGAGCAGTTCTTC. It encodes CASSRTGGNEQFF.

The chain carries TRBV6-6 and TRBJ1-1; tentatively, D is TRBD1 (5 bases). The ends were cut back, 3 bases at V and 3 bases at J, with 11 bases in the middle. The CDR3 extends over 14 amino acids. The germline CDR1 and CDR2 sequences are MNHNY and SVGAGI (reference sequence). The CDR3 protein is CASSYTGLDTEAFF. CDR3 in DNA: TGTGCCAGCAGTTATACAGGTTTAGACACTGAAGCTTTCTTT.

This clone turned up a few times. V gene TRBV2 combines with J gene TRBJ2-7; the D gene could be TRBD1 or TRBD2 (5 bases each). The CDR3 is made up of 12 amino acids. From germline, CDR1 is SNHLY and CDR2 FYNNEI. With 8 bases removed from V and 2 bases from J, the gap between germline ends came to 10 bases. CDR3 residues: CASRDVTYEQYF. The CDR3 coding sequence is TGTGCCAGCCGGGACGTAACCTACGAGCAGTACTTC.

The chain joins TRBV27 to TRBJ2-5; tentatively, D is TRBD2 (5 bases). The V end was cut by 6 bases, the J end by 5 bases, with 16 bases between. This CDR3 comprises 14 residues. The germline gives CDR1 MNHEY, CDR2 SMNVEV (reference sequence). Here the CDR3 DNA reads TGTGCCAGCAGCCCACTAAACGGCGGGGAGACCCAGTACTTC. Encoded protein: CASSPLNGGETQYF.

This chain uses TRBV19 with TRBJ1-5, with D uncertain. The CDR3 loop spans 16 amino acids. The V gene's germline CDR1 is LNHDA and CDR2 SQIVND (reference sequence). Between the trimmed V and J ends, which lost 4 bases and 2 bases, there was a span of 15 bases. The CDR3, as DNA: TGTGCCAGTAGTACATACAGTACCGCGGGCAATCAGCCCCAGCATTTT. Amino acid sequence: CASSTYSTAGNQPQHF.

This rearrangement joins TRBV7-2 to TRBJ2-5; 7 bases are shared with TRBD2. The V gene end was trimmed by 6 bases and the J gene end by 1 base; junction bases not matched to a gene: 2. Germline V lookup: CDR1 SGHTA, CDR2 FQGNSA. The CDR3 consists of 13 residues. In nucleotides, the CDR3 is TGTGCCAGCAGTCTAGCGGCCCAAGAGACCCAGTACTTC. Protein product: CASSLAAQETQYF.

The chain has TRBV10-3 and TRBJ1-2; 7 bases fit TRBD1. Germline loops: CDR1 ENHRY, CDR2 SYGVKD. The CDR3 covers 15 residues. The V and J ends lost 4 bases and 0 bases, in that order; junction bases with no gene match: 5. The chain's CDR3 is CAISVQGTANYGYTF. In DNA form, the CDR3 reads TGTGCCATCAGTGTCCAAGGGACAGCTAACTATGGCTACACCTTC.